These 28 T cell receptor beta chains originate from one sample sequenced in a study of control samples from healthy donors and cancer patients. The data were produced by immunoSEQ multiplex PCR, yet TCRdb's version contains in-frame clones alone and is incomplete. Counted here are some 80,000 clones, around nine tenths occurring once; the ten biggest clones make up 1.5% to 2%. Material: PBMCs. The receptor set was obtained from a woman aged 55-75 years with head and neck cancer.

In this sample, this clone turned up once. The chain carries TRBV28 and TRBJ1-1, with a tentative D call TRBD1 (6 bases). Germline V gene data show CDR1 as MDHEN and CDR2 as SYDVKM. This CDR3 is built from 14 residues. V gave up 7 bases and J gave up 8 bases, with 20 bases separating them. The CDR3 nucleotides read TGTGCCAGCACCCTGGGAGGGGGGGCTTGGGAAGCTTTCTTT. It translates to CASTLGGGAWEAFF.

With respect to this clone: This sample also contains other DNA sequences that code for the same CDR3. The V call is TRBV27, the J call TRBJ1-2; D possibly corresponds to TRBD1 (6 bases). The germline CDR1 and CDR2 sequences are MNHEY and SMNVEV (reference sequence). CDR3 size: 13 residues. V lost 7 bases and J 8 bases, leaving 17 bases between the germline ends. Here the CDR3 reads CASKTGGWGGYTF. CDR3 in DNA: TGTGCCAGCAAAACCGGGGGCTGGGGGGGCTACACCTTC.

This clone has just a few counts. The CDR3 loop reads CASSLDVGRGDGYTF. The CDR3 region has the DNA TGCGCCAGCAGCTTGGATGTAGGGAGAGGGGATGGCTACACCTTC. The chain carries TRBV5-1 and TRBJ1-2; weak D call: TRBD1 (5 bases). This CDR3 has 15 amino acids. The V gene's germline CDR1 is SGHRS and CDR2 YFSETQ. With 0 bases removed from V and 6 bases from J, the gap between germline ends came to 15 bases. The full variable domain, rest sourced from reference TRBV5-1 and TRBJ1-2, is KAGVTQTPRYLIKTRGQQVTLSCSPISGHRSVSWYQQTPGQGLQFLFEYFSETQRNKGNFPGRFSGRQFSNSRSEMNVSTLELGDSALYLCASSLDVGRGDGYTFGSGTRLTVV.

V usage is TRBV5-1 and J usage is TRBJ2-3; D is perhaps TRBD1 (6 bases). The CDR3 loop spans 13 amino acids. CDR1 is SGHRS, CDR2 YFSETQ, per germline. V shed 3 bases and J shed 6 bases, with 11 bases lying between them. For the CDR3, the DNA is TGCGCCAGCAGCTCACAGGGACCGGATACGCAGTATTTT. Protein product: CASSSQGPDTQYF.

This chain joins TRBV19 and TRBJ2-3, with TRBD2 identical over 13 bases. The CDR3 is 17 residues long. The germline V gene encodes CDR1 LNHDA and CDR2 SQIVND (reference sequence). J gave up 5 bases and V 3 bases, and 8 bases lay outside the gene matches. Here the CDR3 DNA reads TGTGCCAGTAGTATCTACGGACTAGCGGGAGAAGGAGATACGCAGTATTTT. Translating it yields CASSIYGLAGEGDTQYF.

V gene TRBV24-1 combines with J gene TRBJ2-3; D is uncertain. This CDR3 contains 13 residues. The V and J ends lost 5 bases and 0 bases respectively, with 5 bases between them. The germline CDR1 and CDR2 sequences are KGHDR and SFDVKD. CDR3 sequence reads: CATSGGSTDTQYF. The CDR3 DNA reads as TGTGCCACCAGTGGGGGTAGCACAGATACGCAGTATTTT.

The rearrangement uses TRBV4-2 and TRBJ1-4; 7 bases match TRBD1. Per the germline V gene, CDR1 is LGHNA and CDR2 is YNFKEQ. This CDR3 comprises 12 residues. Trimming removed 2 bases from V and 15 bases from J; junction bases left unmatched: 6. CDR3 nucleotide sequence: TGTGCCAGCAGCCAACTCGGGACAGCGGTGTTTTTT. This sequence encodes CASSQLGTAVFF.

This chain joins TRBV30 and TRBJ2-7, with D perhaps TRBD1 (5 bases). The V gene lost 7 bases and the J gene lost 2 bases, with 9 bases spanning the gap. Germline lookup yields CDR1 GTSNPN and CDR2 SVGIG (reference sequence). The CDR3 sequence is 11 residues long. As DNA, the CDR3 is TGTGCCTCTAAGGACACCTACGAGCAGTACTTC. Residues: CASKDTYEQYF.

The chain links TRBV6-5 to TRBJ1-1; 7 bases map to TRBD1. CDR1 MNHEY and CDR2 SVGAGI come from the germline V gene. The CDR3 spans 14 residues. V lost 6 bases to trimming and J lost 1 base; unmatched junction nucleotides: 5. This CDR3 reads CASRSTGPNTEAFF. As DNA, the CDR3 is TGTGCCAGCAGGTCGACAGGGCCGAACACTGAAGCTTTCTTT.

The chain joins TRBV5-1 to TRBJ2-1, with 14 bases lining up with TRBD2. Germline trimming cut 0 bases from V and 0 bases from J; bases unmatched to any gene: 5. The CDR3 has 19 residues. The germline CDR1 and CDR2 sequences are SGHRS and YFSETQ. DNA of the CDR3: TGCGCCAGCAGCTTGGGACTAGCGGGAGGGCCTAACTCCTACAATGAGCAGTTCTTC. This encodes CASSLGLAGGPNSYNEQFF.

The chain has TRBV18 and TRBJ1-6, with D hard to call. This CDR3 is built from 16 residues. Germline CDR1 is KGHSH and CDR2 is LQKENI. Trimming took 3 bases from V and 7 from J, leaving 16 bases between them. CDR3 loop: CASSPSTGIGNSPLHF. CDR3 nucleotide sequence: TGTGCCAGCTCACCTAGTACCGGGATTGGGAATTCACCCCTCCACTTT.

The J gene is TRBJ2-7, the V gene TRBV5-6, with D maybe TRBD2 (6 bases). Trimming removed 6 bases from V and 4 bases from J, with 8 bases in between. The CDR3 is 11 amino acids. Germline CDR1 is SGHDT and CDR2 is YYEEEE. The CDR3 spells CASNRGYEQYF. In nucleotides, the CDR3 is TGTGCCAGCAACCGGGGGTACGAGCAGTACTTC.

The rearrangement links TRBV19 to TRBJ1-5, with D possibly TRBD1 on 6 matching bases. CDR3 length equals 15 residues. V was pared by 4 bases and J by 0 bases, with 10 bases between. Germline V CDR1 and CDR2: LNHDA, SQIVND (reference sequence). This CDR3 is CASSTQGYSNQPQHF. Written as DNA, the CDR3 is TGTGCCAGTAGTACCCAGGGGTATAGCAATCAGCCCCAGCATTTT.

The chain's CDR3 is CASSGAGTLLALLTDTQYF. The CDR3 DNA reads TGTGCCAGCAGTGGCGCCGGGACTCTCTTGGCTTTGCTCACAGATACGCAGTATTTT. This chain connects TRBV2 to TRBJ2-3; TRBD2 is a possible D gene (6 bases). CDR3 size: 19 residues. Germline-derived CDR1 and CDR2 are SNHLY and FYNNEI. V was clipped by 4 bases and J by 2 bases, with 25 bases between them.

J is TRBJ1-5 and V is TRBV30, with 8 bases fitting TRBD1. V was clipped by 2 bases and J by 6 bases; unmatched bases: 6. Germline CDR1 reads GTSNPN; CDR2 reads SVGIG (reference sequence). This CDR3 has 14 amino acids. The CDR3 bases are TGTGCCTGGAGTCAGGACAGGGCTGGTCAGCCCCAGCATTTT. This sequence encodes CAWSQDRAGQPQHF.

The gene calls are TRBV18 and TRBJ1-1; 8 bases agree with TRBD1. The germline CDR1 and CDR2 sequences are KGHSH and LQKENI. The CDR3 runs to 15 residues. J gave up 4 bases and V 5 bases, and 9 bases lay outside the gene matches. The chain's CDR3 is CASSSEITGGTEAFF. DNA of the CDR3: TGTGCCAGCTCATCCGAAATTACAGGGGGCACTGAAGCTTTCTTT.

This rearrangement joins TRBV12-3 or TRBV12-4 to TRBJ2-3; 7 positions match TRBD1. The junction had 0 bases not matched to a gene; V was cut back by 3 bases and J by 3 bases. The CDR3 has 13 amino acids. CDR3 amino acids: CASSLGQTDTQYF. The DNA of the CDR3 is TGTGCCAGCAGTTTGGGACAGACAGATACGCAGTATTTT.

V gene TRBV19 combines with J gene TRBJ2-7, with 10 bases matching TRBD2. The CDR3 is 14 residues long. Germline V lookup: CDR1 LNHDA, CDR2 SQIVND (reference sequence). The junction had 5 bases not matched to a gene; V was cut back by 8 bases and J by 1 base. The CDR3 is CASRTSGISYEQYF. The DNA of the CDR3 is TGTGCCAGTCGGACTAGCGGTATATCCTACGAGCAGTACTTC.

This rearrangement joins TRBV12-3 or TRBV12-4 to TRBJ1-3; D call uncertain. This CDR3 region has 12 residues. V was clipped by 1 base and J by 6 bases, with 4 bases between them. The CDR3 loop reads CASSLGENTIYF. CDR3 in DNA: TGTGCCAGCAGTTTAGGTGAAAACACCATATATTTT.

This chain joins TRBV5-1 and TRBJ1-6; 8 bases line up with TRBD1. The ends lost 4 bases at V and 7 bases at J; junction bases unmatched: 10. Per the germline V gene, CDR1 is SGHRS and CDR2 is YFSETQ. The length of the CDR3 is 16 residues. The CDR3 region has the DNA TGCGCCAGCAGCCCTTACGGGGACAGGATGAATTCACCCCTCCACTTT. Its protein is CASSPYGDRMNSPLHF.

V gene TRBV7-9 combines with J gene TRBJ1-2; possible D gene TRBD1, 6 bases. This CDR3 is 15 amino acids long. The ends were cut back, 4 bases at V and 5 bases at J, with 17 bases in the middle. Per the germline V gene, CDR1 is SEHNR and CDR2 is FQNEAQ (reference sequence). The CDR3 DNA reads TGTGCCAGCAGCTCTACTCTACAGGGTGGATATGGCTACACCTTC. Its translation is CASSSTLQGGYGYTF.

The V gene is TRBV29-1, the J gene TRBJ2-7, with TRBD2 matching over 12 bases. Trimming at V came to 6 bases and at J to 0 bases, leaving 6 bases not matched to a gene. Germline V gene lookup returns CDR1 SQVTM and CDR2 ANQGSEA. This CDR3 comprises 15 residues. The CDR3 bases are TGCAGCGTCTGGACTAGCGGGAAGAGCTCCTACGAGCAGTACTTC. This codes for CSVWTSGKSSYEQYF.

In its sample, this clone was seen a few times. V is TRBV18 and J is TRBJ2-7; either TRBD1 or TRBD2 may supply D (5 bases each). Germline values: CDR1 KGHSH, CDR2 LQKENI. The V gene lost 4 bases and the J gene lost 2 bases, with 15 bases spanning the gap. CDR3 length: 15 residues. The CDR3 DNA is TGTGCCAGCTCACTCAACCGGGACGCAACCTACGAGCAGTACTTC. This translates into CASSLNRDATYEQYF.

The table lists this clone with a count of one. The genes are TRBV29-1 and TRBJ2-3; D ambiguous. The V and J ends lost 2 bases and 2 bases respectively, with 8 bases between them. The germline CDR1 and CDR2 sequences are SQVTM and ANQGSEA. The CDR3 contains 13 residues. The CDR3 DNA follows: TGCAGCGTTGAAATGGCACCCACAGATACGCAGTATTTT. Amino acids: CSVEMAPTDTQYF.

CDR3 coding DNA: TGTGCCAGCAGCGTAGGAGGAGACCTGAACACTGAAGCTTTCTTT. Its translation is CASSVGGDLNTEAFF. The gene calls are TRBV9 and TRBJ1-1, with no clear D. The V end lost 0 bases, the J end lost 0 bases, and 9 bases lay between the germline ends. The CDR3 contains 15 residues. In germline, CDR1 is SGDLS, CDR2 YYNGEE.

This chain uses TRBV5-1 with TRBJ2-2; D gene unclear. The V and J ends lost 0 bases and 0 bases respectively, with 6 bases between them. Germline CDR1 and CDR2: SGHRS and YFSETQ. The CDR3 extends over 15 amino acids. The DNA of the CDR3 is TGCGCCAGCAGCTTGGGTGCCCCGAACACCGGGGAGCTGTTTTTT. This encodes CASSLGAPNTGELFF.

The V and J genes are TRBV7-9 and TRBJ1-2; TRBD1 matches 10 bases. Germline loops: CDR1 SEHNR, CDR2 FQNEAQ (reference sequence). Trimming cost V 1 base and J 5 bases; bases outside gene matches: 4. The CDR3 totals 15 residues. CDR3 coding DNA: TGTGCCAGCAGCTTAGAGGGACAGGGGACGTATGGCTACACCTTC. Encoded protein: CASSLEGQGTYGYTF. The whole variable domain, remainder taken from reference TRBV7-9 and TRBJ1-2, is DTGVSQNPRHKITKRGQNVTFRCDPISEHNRLYWYRQTLGQGPEFLTYFQNEAQLEKSRLLSDRFSAERPKGSFSTLEIQRTEQGDSAMYLCASSLEGQGTYGYTFGSGTRLTVV.

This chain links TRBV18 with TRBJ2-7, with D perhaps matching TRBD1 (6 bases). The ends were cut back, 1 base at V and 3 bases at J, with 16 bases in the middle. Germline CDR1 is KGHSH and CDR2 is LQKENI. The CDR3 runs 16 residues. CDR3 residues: CASSPQLTTGHYEQYF. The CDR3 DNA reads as TGTGCCAGCTCACCACAGCTGACGACAGGACACTACGAGCAGTACTTC.